A single sample is the source of the 9 T cell receptor beta chains below, sequenced in a study of T cell repertoires in cytomegalovirus infection. These TCRs are of unknown antigen specificity. TCRdb independently ran MiXCR on the reads; one entry per CDR3 protein. Among around 540,000 distinct CDR3 sequences listed, 33% were seen once. The sample consisted of cultured PBMCs, taken from culture after CMV antigen stimulation. All receptors come from a human donor in good health (CMV status not recorded). Some clones in this sample may be carry-over from other donors' samples.

The rearrangement uses TRBV2 and TRBJ2-7; 13 bases fit TRBD2. From germline, CDR1 is SNHLY and CDR2 FYNNEI. The junction had 5 bases not matched to a gene; V was cut back by 6 bases and J by 9 bases. The CDR3 totals 13 residues. This CDR3 is CASSARLAGGQYV. CDR3 in DNA: TGTGCCAGCAGCGCTCGACTAGCGGGAGGGCAGTACGTC.

This clonotype appeared a few times. The chain carries TRBV7-8 and TRBJ1-3; D gene ambiguous. CDR3 length: 15 amino acids. CDR1 is SGHVS, CDR2 FQNEAQ, per germline. V shed 0 bases and J shed 0 bases, with 6 bases lying between them. The CDR3 sequence: CASSLAGISGNTIYF. The CDR3 DNA is TGTGCCAGCAGCTTAGCGGGCATCTCTGGAAACACCATATATTTT.

This clonotype was seen a handful of times. This chain connects TRBV7-2 to TRBJ2-7; D remains unclear. The CDR3 extends over 14 amino acids. CDR1 SGHTA and CDR2 FQGNSA come from the germline V gene. V was trimmed by 3 bases and J by 6 bases, leaving 15 bases between them. The CDR3 reads CASSFNFGHPEQYF. The CDR3 coding sequence is TGTGCCAGCAGCTTCAATTTCGGGCACCCCGAGCAGTACTTC.

This clonotype was seen more than once but under ten times. The chain combines TRBV11-2 with TRBJ1-6; D unresolved. The CDR3 extends over 14 amino acids. V was trimmed by 2 bases and J by 9 bases, leaving 11 bases between them. Germline lookup yields CDR1 SGHAT and CDR2 FQNNGV. The CDR3 nucleotides are TGTGCCAGCAGCTTAAACCAGCGGGGTTCACCCCTCCACTTT. Residues: CASSLNQRGSPLHF.

There are a few counts of this clonotype. The J gene is TRBJ2-7, the V gene TRBV7-9, with D possibly matching TRBD2 (6 bases). The CDR3 runs 14 residues. The V gene lost 2 bases and the J gene lost 5 bases, with 13 bases spanning the gap. Germline values: CDR1 SEHNR, CDR2 FQNEAQ (reference sequence). CDR3 DNA sequence: TGTGCCAGCAGCTTATTGGAGTCGGGAGACGAGCAGTACGTC. The encoded protein is CASSLLESGDEQYV.

The chain links TRBV6-8 to TRBJ2-7, with D perhaps TRBD1 or TRBD2 (5 bases each). V was pared by 5 bases and J by 4 bases, with 18 bases between. Germline CDR1 and CDR2: MNHGY and SAAAGT. The CDR3 has 15 amino acids. The DNA for the CDR3 is TGTGCCAGCAGTCTAACGTTCGGGAAGGGGTACGAGCAGTACGTC. This sequence encodes CASSLTFGKGYEQYV.

The table lists this clonotype with a few counts. The chain recombines TRBV12-3 or TRBV12-4 with TRBJ2-1, with TRBD2 matching 9 bases. The CDR3 is 15 residues long. The J segment lost 9 bases and the V segment lost 6 bases, leaving 12 bases of the junction unmatched. CDR3 residues: CASSFLAGGHSEQFF. The CDR3 DNA reads TGTGCCAGCAGCTTCTTGGCGGGAGGGCATAGTGAGCAGTTCTTC.

The rearrangement joins TRBV19 to TRBJ1-2; 8 bases line up with TRBD1. The CDR3 is 12 residues long. Trimming cost V 8 bases and J 4 bases; bases outside gene matches: 3. Germline assignment: CDR1 LNHDA and CDR2 SQIVND (reference sequence). CDR3 amino acids: CASDRGGYGYTF. The CDR3 DNA reads as TGTGCCAGTGACAGGGGTGGCTATGGCTACACCTTC.

With respect to this clonotype: Its ends do not fully match the called genes, so a read error is possible. The chain links TRBV7-6 to TRBJ2-1, with D maybe TRBD2 (5 bases). This CDR3 has 13 amino acids. Germline V lookup: CDR1 SGHVS, CDR2 FNYEAQ. In nucleotides, the CDR3 is TGTACCAGCAGCTTAGCGCCTGGCAATGAGCAGTTCTTC. Encoded protein: CTSSLAPGNEQFF.